This T cell receptor beta chain was profiled in a study of cytomegalovirus exposure and HLA in healthy donors. This PCR relied on a set of 60 Vbeta primers and 13 Jbeta primers. The method was immunoSEQ multiplex PCR; TCRdb's version includes in-frame clones alone and lacks a portion of them. The sample records more than 85,000 clones, 76% being singletons. The source of this sequence is a woman aged 50 to 65 in good health and CMV-seropositive. Sequencing was done on a sample of PBMCs.

The CDR3 loop is CASSSSGTGVSGELFF. The CDR3 nucleotides read TGTGCCAGCAGTTCTTCAGGGACTGGGGTTAGCGGGGAGCTGTTTTTT. The chain carries TRBV6-6 and TRBJ2-2; weak D call: TRBD2 (6 bases). Trimming cost V 4 bases and J 7 bases, with 19 bases left between them. Germline CDR1 and CDR2: MNHNY and SVGAGI (reference sequence). This CDR3 has 16 amino acids.